This record looks at one T cell receptor beta chain sequence and its context. TCRdb analysed the 5' RACE reads with MiXCR anew, one entry per CDR3 protein. This table has 30,000 or so distinct CDR3 sequences, roughly 27% appearing once. Treg sorting used a CD4+CD25+CD127-/low gate. The V end lost 6 bases, the J end lost 2 bases, and 14 bases lay between the germline ends. This CDR3 comprises 14 residues. Germline V gene lookup returns CDR1 MNHEY and CDR2 SVGAGI. Sequencing was carried out using tumor-infiltrating Tregs sorted from the breast tumor. The chain joins TRBV6-5 to TRBJ2-7; D gene ambiguous. This TCR was sampled from a female donor with breast cancer. The CDR3: CASRQIDAPYEQYF. The DNA of the CDR3 is TGTGCCAGCAGGCAAATCGATGCTCCCTACGAGCAGTACTTC.